The source of this TCR beta chain is a study of blood T cell repertoires in COVID-19. Germline CDR1 and CDR2: MNHEY and SVGAGI. V gave up 5 bases and J gave up 0 bases; unmatched junction bases: 6. The CDR3 runs 15 residues. The count of this clone is one. Data came from immunoSEQ multiplex PCR; TCRdb stores just in-frame clones and leaves some out. The sample includes approximately 220,000 clones, around four fifths of them seen just once. The TCR comes from a woman in her sixties or seventies who had recovered from COVID-19. The sequenced material came from peripheral blood. V usage is TRBV6-5 and J usage is TRBJ2-7, with 8 bases matching TRBD1. CDR3 nucleotides: TGTGCCAGCAGTCTCTCCGGGACAGGCTCCTACGAGCAGTACTTC. It specifies CASSLSGTGSYEQYF.